The present entry profiles one T cell receptor beta chain with its context. What it binds is unknown. The data stem from a study of cytomegalovirus exposure and HLA in healthy donors. Study-wide results and caveats: Sequencing depth across donors, presence/absence analyses assumed, was roughly uniform. The productive fraction for most TCR beta V segments was about 90% or about 30% in an earlier analysis.

The PCR made use of 60 Vbeta and 13 Jbeta primers. Method: immunoSEQ multiplex PCR; TCRdb's copy keeps in-frame clones and lacks some. The sample carries about 98,000 clones, under 85% recorded once. Germline loops: CDR1 LGHNA, CDR2 YNFKEQ. V dropped 0 bases and J dropped 2; count of bases not matched to a gene: 1. The CDR3 runs to 14 residues. This rearrangement joins TRBV4-2 to TRBJ2-7; 7 bases align to TRBD1. The TCR comes from a man aged 18 to 29 in good health and CMV-seropositive. The specimen sequenced was PBMCs. The CDR3 loop is CASSQDDRAYEQYF. CDR3 sequence (DNA): TGTGCCAGCAGCCAAGACGACAGGGCCTACGAGCAGTACTTC.